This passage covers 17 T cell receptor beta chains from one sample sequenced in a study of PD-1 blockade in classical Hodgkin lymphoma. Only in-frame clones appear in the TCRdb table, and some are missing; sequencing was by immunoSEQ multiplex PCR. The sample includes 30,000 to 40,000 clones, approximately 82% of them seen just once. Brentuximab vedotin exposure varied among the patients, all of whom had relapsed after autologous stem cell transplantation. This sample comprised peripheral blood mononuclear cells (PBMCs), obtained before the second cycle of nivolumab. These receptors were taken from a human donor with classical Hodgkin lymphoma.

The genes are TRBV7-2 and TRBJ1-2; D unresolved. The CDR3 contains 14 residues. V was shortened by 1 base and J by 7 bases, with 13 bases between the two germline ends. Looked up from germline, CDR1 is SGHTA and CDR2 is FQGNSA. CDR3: CASSLGGVKRGYTF. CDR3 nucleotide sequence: TGTGCCAGCAGCTTAGGAGGAGTTAAACGTGGCTACACCTTC.

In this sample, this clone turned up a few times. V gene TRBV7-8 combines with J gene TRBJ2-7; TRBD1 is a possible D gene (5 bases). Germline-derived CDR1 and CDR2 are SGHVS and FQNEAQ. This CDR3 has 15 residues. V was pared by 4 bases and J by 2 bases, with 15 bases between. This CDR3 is CASSSRNRPPYEQYF. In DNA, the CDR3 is TGTGCCAGCAGCTCCCGGAACAGGCCCCCCTACGAGCAGTACTTC.

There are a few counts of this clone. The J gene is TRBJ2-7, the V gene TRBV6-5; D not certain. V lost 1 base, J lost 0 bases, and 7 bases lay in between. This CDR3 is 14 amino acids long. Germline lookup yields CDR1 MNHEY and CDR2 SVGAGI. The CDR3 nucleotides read TGTGCCAGCAGTTACTTCAGGAGCTCCTACGAGCAGTACTTC. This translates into CASSYFRSSYEQYF.

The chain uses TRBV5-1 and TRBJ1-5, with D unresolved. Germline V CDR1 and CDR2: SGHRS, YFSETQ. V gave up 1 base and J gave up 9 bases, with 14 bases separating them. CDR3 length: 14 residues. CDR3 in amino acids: CASSLSPASWPQHF. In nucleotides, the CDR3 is TGCGCCAGCAGCTTGAGCCCTGCCTCGTGGCCCCAGCATTTT.

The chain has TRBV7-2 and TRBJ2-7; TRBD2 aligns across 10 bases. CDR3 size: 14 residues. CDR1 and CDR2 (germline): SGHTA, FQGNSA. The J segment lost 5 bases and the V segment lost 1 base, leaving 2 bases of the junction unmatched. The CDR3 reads CASSLGTSGDEQYF. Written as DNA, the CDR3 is TGTGCCAGCAGCTTAGGGACTAGCGGTGACGAGCAGTACTTC.

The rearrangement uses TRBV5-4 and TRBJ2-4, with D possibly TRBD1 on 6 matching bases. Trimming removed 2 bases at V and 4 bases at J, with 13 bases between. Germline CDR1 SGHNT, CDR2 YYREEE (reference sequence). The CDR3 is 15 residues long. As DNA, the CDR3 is TGTGCCAGCAGCTTAGGCGGACAGACTAAAAACATTCAGTACTTC. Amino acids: CASSLGGQTKNIQYF.

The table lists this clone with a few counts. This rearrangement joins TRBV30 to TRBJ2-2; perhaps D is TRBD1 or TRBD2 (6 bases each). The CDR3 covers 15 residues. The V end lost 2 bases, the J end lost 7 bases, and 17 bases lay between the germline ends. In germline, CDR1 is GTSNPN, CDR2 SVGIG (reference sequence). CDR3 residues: CAWSLGGLRVGELFF. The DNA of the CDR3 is TGTGCCTGGAGTTTGGGGGGCCTTAGAGTCGGGGAGCTGTTTTTT.

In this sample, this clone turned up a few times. This CDR3 reads CASRSRSYNSPLHF. CDR3 coding DNA: TGTGCCAGTAGGTCGCGCTCCTATAATTCACCCCTCCACTTT. This chain uses TRBV19 with TRBJ1-6; the D is unclear. Trimming stripped 6 bases from V and 0 bases from J, with 6 bases between. This CDR3 is 14 amino acids long. Germline CDR1 LNHDA, CDR2 SQIVND (reference sequence).

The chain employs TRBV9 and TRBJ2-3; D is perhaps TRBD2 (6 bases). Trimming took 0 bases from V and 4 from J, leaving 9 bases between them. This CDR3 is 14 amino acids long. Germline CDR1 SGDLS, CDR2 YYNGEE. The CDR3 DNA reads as TGTGCCAGCAGCGTAGCTCCGGGGGCAGATACGCAGTATTTT. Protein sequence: CASSVAPGADTQYF.

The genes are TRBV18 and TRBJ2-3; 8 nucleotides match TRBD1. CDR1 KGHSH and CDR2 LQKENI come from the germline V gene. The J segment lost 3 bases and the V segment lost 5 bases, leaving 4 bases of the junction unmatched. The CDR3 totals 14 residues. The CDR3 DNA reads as TGTGCCAGCTCATGGACAGGGAGGACAGATACGCAGTATTTT. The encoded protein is CASSWTGRTDTQYF. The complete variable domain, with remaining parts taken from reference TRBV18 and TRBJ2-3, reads NAGVMQNPRHLVRRRGQEARLRCSPMKGHSHVYWYRQLPEEGLKFMVYLQKENIIDESGMPKERFSAEFPKEGPSILRIQQVVRGDSAAYFCASSWTGRTDTQYFGPGTRLTVL.

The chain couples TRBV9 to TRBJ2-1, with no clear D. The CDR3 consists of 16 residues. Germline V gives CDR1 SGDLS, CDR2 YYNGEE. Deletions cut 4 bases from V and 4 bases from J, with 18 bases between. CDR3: CASSPRDGFWYNEQFF. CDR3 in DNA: TGTGCCAGCAGCCCTAGAGACGGGTTCTGGTACAATGAGCAGTTCTTC.

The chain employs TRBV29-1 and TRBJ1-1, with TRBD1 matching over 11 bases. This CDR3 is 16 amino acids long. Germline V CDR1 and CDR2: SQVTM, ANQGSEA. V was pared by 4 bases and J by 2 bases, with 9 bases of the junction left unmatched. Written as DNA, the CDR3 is TGCAGCGTTGGGGTACGGGACAGGGGGTTTAACACTGAAGCTTTCTTT. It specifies CSVGVRDRGFNTEAFF.

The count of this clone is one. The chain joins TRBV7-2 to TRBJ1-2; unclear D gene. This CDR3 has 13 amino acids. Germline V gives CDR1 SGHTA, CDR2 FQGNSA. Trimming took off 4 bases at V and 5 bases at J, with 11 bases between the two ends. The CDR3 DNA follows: TGTGCCAGCAGCTCTGACCCGTGGTATGGCTACACCTTC. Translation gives CASSSDPWYGYTF.

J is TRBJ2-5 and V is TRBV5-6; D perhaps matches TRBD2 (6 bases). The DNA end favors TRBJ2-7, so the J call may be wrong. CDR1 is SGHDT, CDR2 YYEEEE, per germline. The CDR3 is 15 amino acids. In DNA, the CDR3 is TGTGCCAGCAGCTTCGGGAGCCCCTCGGGACACGAGCAGTACTTC. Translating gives CASSFGSPSGHEQYF.

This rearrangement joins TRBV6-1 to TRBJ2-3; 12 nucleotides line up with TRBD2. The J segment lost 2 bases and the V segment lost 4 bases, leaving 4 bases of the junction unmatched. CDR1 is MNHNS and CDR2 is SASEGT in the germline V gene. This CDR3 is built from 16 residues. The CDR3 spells CASSASSGGATDTQYF. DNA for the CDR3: TGTGCCAGCAGTGCGTCTAGCGGGGGGGCCACAGATACGCAGTATTTT.

The chain's CDR3 is CASSQESPWVERGGEQFF. The CDR3 DNA reads TGCGCCAGCAGCCAAGAAAGTCCCTGGGTGGAGCGGGGGGGTGAGCAGTTCTTC. The V and J genes are TRBV4-3 and TRBJ2-1, with TRBD2 matching 10 bases. Trimming at V came to 0 bases and at J to 9 bases, leaving 14 bases not matched to a gene. Per the germline V gene, CDR1 is LGHNA and CDR2 is YSLEER. The CDR3 is made up of 18 amino acids.

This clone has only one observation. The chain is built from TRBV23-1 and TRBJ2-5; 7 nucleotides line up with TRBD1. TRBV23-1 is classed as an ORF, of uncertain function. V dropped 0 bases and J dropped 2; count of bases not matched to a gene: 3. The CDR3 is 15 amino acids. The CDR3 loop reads CASSQSGTEQETQYF. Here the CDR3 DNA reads TGCGCCAGCAGTCAATCTGGGACAGAACAAGAGACCCAGTACTTC.